Listed below are T cell receptor beta chains from one sample, sequenced in a study of CD8+ T cells in alopecia areata. Using immunoSEQ multiplex PCR, the repertoire was profiled, and TCRdb retains in-frame clones only, with some absent. The profile shows about 82,000 clones, 45% to 60% of them singletons. The sample was NKG2D-high CD8+ T cells sorted from blood. Source of these receptors: a human donor with alopecia areata. Each CDR3 is given with its conserved first and last residue. A D gene is named only where the DNA matches it firmly. Clone size, where shown, is once, few, many, or a class for clones that have expanded.

J | V | size | D | CDR3 | DNA
TRBJ2-7 | TRBV6-5 | NA | NA | CASSYSPAYEQYF | TGTGCCAGCAGTTACTCGCCCGCTTACGAGCAGTACTTC
TRBJ2-1 | TRBV6-5 | NA | TRBD2 | CASSLSSGYNEQFF | TGTGCCAGCAGTTTATCTAGCGGGTACAATGAGCAGTTCTTC
TRBJ2-1 | TRBV6-5 | NA | NA | CASSYRGPRGDNEQFF | TGTGCCAGCAGTTACAGGGGCCCGAGGGGAGACAATGAGCAGTTCTTC
TRBJ2-3 | TRBV14 | NA | NA | CASSPDSLDTQYF | TGTGCCAGCAGCCCCGATTCTCTAGATACGCAGTATTTT
TRBJ2-1 | TRBV30 | few | NA | CAWSGEIPHEQFF | TGTGCCTGGAGTGGAGAGATCCCCCATGAGCAGTTCTTC
TRBJ2-7 | TRBV9 | NA | TRBD2 | CASSPSGRTRYEQYF | TGTGCCAGCAGCCCTAGCGGGAGAACACGCTACGAGCAGTACTTC
TRBJ2-2 | TRBV4-1 | NA | NA | CASSQERVGGYTNTGELFF | TGCGCCAGCAGCCAAGAAAGGGTTGGGGGGTATACGAACACCGGGGAGCTGTTTTTT
TRBJ2-7 | TRBV13 | NA | TRBD1 | CASSLEAGGHEQYF | TGTGCCAGCAGCTTAGAGGCAGGGGGACACGAGCAGTACTTC
TRBJ2-2 | TRBV9 | NA | NA | CASSVVSGWVPGELFF | TGTGCCAGCAGCGTAGTTTCGGGTTGGGTACCCGGGGAGCTGTTTTTT
TRBJ2-7 | TRBV29-1 | NA | TRBD1 | CSVEGTGSSYEQYF | TGCAGCGTTGAAGGGACAGGGAGCTCCTACGAGCAGTACTTC
TRBJ2-2 | TRBV29-1 | few | NA | CSVESQGSGTGELFF | TGCAGCGTTGAAAGTCAGGGCTCGGGTACCGGGGAGCTGTTTTTT
TRBJ2-7 | TRBV27 | NA | NA | CASTGGYEQYF | TGTGCCAGCACCGGGGGCTACGAGCAGTACTTC
TRBJ1-5 | TRBV27 | NA | NA | CASSRVGSNQPQHF | TGTGCCAGCAGTCGGGTCGGTAGCAATCAGCCCCAGCATTTT
TRBJ2-6 | TRBV19 | NA | NA | CASSIGSGANVLTF | TGTGCCAGTAGTATAGGCTCTGGGGCCAACGTCCTGACTTTC
TRBJ1-1 | TRBV6-6 | NA | NA | CASTTGDVGPEAFF | TGTGCCAGCACCACGGGGGATGTGGGCCCTGAAGCTTTCTTT
TRBJ2-2 | TRBV7-9 | NA | NA | CASSLVSPGELFF | TGTGCCAGCAGCTTAGTGAGCCCCGGGGAGCTGTTTTTT
TRBJ1-5 | TRBV27 | few | NA | CASSLSGGQPQHF | TGTGCCAGCAGTTTAAGCGGTGGGCAGCCCCAGCATTTT
TRBJ1-4 | TRBV29-1 | few | TRBD1 | CSASAGQGAGEKLFF | TGCAGCGCCTCGGCAGGGCAGGGGGCAGGTGAAAAACTGTTTTTT
TRBJ2-1 | TRBV5-1 | few | NA | CASSWTGPEQFF | TGCGCCAGCAGCTGGACGGGCCCTGAGCAGTTCTTC
TRBJ2-1 | TRBV2 | NA | NA | CASTSGQQFF | TGTGCCAGCACCTCCGGGCAGCAGTTCTTC
TRBJ2-1 | TRBV2 | NA | NA | CASSGSPVGNEQFF | TGTGCCAGCAGCGGATCCCCTGTCGGAAATGAGCAGTTCTTC
TRBJ2-7 | TRBV6-5 | NA | NA | CASSYTRNPVYEQYF | TGTGCCAGCAGTTACACTCGAAACCCTGTCTACGAGCAGTACTTC
TRBJ2-2 | TRBV4-2 | NA | NA | CASSQDSTSRGTGELFF | TGTGCCAGCAGCCAAGATAGCACCTCCCGGGGCACCGGGGAGCTGTTTTTT
TRBJ1-1 | TRBV11-2 | NA | NA | CASSLWGSITEAFF | TGTGCCAGCAGCTTATGGGGGAGCATCACTGAAGCTTTCTTT
TRBJ2-1 | TRBV30 | NA | NA | CASSGSVEQFF | TGTGCCTCCTCGGGGTCGGTTGAGCAGTTCTTC
TRBJ2-1 | TRBV4-1 | NA | NA | CASSKGGEQFF | TGCGCCAGCAGCAAAGGGGGTGAGCAGTTCTTC
TRBJ2-7 | TRBV29-1 | few | TRBD2 | CSVEASGTTYEQYF | TGCAGCGTTGAAGCTAGCGGGACAACCTACGAGCAGTACTTC
TRBJ1-2 | TRBV9 | NA | TRBD1 | CASSAGQAYGYTF | TGTGCCAGCAGCGCGGGACAGGCCTATGGCTACACCTTC
TRBJ2-1 | TRBV13 | few | NA | CASSVFSPHNEQFF | TGTGCCAGCAGCGTCTTCAGCCCCCACAATGAGCAGTTCTTC
TRBJ2-7 | TRBV27 | NA | TRBD2 | CASSGRAIYEQYF | TGTGCCAGCTCGGGGAGGGCCATCTACGAGCAGTACTTC
TRBJ2-3 | TRBV9 | NA | NA | CASSVDGVLVADTQYF | TGTGCCAGCAGCGTAGATGGGGTTTTAGTTGCAGATACGCAGTATTTT
TRBJ2-7 | TRBV29-1 | NA | TRBD1 | CSASTGFSYEQYF | TGCAGCGCCTCGACAGGGTTCTCCTACGAGCAGTACTTC
TRBJ2-5 | TRBV15 | once | TRBD2 | CATSGSGGAKTQYF | TGTGCCACCAGCGGTAGCGGGGGGGCGAAGACCCAGTACTTC
TRBJ1-1 | TRBV30 | few | NA | CAWGWLAADWGASTEAFF | TGTGCCTGGGGGTGGCTGGCCGCCGACTGGGGGGCGAGCACTGAAGCTTTCTTT
TRBJ1-5 | TRBV27 | once | NA | CASGSASSYSNQPQHF | TGTGCCAGCGGGTCTGCATCCTCTTATAGCAATCAGCCCCAGCATTTT
TRBJ2-1 | TRBV6-5 | NA | TRBD1 | CASALTGTSYNEQFF | TGTGCCAGCGCTTTGACAGGGACCTCCTACAATGAGCAGTTCTTC
TRBJ1-1 | TRBV19 | few | NA | CASSEGIRAFF | TGTGCCAGTAGTGAAGGAATCCGGGCTTTCTTT
TRBJ2-1 | TRBV5-6 | NA | NA | CASSLGGSNEQFF | TGTGCCAGCAGCTTGGGAGGGTCGAACGAGCAGTTCTTC
TRBJ2-7 | TRBV7-6 | NA | NA | CASSFRGAFHEQYF | TGTGCCAGCAGCTTCCGGGGGGCCTTCCACGAGCAGTACTTC
TRBJ2-1 | TRBV2 | NA | NA | CASPTASTLSDEQFF | TGTGCCAGCCCTACAGCTAGTACGCTCTCCGATGAGCAGTTCTTC
TRBJ2-5 | TRBV2 | NA | TRBD1 | CASSDRGKETQYF | TGTGCCAGCAGTGACAGGGGGAAAGAGACCCAGTACTTC
TRBJ1-5 | TRBV6-4 | NA | TRBD1 | CASSREDQGGGNQPQHF | TGTGCCAGCAGCCGAGAAGATCAGGGGGGTGGCAATCAGCCCCAGCATTTT
TRBJ2-7 | TRBV10-1 | NA | NA | CASSQGGGEQYF | TGCGCCAGCAGTCAGGGTGGAGGCGAGCAGTACTTC
TRBJ2-1 | TRBV5-4 | NA | TRBD2 | CASSSDLAGLKSSYNEQFF | TGTGCCAGCAGCTCGGACCTAGCGGGACTGAAGAGCTCCTACAATGAGCAGTTCTTC
TRBJ2-7 | TRBV5-4 | NA | NA | CASSWATVHEQYF | TGTGCCAGCAGCTGGGCGACAGTCCACGAGCAGTACTTC
TRBJ2-5 | TRBV7-9 | NA | NA | CASSSTIAETQYF | TGTGCCAGCAGCTCTACAATTGCAGAGACCCAGTACTTC
TRBJ2-7 | TRBV5-6 | NA | NA | CASSLVADSYEQYF | TGTGCCAGCAGCTTGGTGGCAGACTCCTACGAGCAGTACTTC
TRBJ2-2 | TRBV15 | few | TRBD1 | CATSSLWDRNTGELFF | TGTGCCACCAGCAGCTTATGGGACAGGAACACCGGGGAGCTGTTTTTT
TRBJ2-7 | TRBV4-1 | NA | TRBD2 | CASSQELGGTYEQYF | TGCGCCAGCAGCCAAGAACTGGGGGGGACCTACGAGCAGTACTTC
TRBJ2-3 | TRBV21-1 | NA | NA | CASSHEGGDTQYF | TGTGCCAGCAGTCATGAGGGAGGGGATACGCAGTATTTT
TRBJ2-4 | TRBV27 | NA | TRBD1 | CASSLLGDRGFGIQYF | TGTGCCAGCAGTTTATTAGGAGACAGGGGATTTGGCATTCAGTACTTC
TRBJ2-1 | TRBV14 | NA | NA | CASRPSLYNEQFF | TGTGCCAGCAGGCCTTCGCTTTACAATGAGCAGTTCTTC
TRBJ2-6 | TRBV29-1 | few | NA | CSVEQGAGANVLTF | TGCAGCGTTGAACAGGGAGCTGGGGCCAACGTCCTGACTTTC
TRBJ1-5 | TRBV19 | few | NA | CASSTTLGYSNQPQHF | TGTGCCAGTAGTACGACCTTGGGATATAGCAATCAGCCCCAGCATTTT
TRBJ2-6 | TRBV29-1 | NA | NA | CSVDTDSGANVLTF | TGCAGCGTTGACACGGACTCTGGGGCCAACGTCCTGACTTTC